This T cell receptor beta chain was identified in a study of T cell responses to AZD1222 COVID-19 vaccine. Study-wide context: Second doses that came at about 4 or about 12 weeks were put together.

The study, taken as a whole, reports: Dominant CD4 TCR responses targeted spike regions 160-218 and 743-854.

Profiling relied on immunoSEQ multiplex PCR, and the TCRdb table lists in-frame clones only, not all of them. The sample records roughly 180,000 clones, 94% being singletons. Germline V gives CDR1 MNHEY, CDR2 SMNVEV (reference sequence). There are 16 residues in the CDR3. The J segment lost 0 bases and the V segment lost 5 bases, leaving 6 bases of the junction unmatched. Turning to this clone: Its antigen is unknown.

The J gene is TRBJ2-1, the V gene TRBV27; TRBD2 aligns across 8 bases. This TCR was sampled from an adult in good health. The material sequenced was peripheral blood, taken on day 0 of AZD1222 vaccination. The CDR3: CASSQVAGSSYNEQFF. CDR3 DNA: TGTGCCAGCAGTCAAGTAGCGGGAAGCTCCTACAATGAGCAGTTCTTC.